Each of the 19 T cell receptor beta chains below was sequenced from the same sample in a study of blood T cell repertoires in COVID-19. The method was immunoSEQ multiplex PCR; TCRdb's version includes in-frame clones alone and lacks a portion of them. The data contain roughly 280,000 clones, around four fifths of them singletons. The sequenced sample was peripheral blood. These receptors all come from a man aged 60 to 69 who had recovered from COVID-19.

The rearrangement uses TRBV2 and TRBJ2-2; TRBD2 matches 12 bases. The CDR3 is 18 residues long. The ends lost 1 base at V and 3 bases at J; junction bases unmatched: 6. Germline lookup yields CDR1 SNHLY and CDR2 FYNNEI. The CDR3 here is CASSEEASGGAYTGELFF. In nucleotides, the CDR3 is TGTGCCAGCAGTGAAGAAGCTAGCGGGGGGGCCTACACCGGGGAGCTGTTTTTT.

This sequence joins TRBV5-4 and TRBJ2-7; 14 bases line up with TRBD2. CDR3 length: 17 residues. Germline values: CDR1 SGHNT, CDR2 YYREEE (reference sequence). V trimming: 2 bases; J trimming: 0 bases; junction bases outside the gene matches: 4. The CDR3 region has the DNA TGTGCCAGCAGCTTCGGACTAGCGGGAGGTCTCTCCTACGAGCAGTACTTC. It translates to CASSFGLAGGLSYEQYF. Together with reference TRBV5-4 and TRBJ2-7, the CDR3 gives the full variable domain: ETGVTQSPTHLIKTRGQQVTLRCSSQSGHNTVSWYQQALGQGPQFIFQYYREEENGRGNFPPRFSGLQFPNYSSELNVNALELDDSALYLCASSFGLAGGLSYEQYFGPGTRLTVT.

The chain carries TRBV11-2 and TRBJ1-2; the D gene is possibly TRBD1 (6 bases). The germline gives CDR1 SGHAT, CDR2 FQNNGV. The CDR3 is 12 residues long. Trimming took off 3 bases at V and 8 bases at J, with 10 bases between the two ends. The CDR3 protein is CASSFRQEGYTF. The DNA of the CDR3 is TGTGCCAGCAGCTTCAGACAGGAGGGCTACACCTTC.

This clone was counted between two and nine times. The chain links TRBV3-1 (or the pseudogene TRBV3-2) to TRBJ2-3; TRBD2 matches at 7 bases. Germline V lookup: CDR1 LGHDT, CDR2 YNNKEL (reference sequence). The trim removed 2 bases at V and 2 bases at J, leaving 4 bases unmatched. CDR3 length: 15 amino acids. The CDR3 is CASSQTGLHTDTQYF. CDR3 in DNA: TGTGCCAGCAGCCAAACGGGACTACACACAGATACGCAGTATTTT.

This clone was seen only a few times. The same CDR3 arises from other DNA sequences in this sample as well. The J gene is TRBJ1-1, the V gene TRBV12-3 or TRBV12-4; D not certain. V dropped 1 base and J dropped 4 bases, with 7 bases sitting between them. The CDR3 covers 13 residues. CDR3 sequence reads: CASSLGGGTEAFF. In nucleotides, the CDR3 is TGTGCCAGCAGTTTAGGAGGCGGCACTGAAGCTTTCTTT.

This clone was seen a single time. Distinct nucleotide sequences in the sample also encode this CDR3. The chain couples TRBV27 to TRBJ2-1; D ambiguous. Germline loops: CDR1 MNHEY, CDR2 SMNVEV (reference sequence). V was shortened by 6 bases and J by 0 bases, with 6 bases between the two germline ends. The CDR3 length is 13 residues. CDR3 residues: CASSLSSYNEQFF. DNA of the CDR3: TGTGCCAGCAGCTTGAGCTCCTACAATGAGCAGTTCTTC.

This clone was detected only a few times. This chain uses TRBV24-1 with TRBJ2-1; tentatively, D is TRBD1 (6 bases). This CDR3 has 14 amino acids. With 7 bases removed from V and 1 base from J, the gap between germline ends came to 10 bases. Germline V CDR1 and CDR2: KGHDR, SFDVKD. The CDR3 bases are TGTGCCACCAGGGACACAGGGTCCTACAATGAGCAGTTCTTC. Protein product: CATRDTGSYNEQFF.

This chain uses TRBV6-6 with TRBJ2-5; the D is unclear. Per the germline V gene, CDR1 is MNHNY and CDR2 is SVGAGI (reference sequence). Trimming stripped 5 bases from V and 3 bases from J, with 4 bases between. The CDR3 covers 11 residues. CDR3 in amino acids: CASSLKETQYF. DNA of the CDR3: TGTGCCAGCAGTCTAAAAGAGACCCAGTACTTC.

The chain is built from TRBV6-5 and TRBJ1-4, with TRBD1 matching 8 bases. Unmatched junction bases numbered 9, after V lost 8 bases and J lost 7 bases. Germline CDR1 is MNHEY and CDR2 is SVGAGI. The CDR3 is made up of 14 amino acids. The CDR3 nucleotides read TGTGCCAGCGCAAAAGACAGGGGCCTTGAAAAACTGTTTTTT. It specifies CASAKDRGLEKLFF.

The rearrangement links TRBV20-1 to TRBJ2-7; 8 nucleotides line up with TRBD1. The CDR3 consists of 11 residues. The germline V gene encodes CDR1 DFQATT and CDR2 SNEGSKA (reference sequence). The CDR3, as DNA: TGCAGGGCGACAGGGGACTACGAGCAGTACTTC. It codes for CRATGDYEQYF.

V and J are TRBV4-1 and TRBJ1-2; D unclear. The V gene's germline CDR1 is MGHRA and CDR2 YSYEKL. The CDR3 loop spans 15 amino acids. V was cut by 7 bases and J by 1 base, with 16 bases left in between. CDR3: CASTPSSEINYGYTF. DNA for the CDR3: TGCGCCAGCACACCTTCCTCGGAGATTAACTATGGCTACACCTTC.

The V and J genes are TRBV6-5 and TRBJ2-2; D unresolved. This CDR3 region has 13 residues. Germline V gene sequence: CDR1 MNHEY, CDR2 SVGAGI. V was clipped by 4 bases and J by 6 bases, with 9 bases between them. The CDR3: CASSFGRAGELFF. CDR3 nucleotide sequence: TGTGCCAGCAGTTTTGGCCGGGCCGGGGAGCTGTTTTTT.

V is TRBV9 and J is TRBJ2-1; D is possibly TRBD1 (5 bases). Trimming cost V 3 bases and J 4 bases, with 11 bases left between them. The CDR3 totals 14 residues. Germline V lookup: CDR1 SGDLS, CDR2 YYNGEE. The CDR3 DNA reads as TGTGCCAGCAGCGCCGAGACAGAATACAATGAGCAGTTCTTC. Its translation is CASSAETEYNEQFF.

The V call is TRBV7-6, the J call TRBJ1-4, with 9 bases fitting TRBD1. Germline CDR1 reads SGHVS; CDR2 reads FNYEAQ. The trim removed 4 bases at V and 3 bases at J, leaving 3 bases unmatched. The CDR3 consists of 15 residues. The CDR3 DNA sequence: TGTGCCAGCAGCTATGGACAGGGGCCTAATGAAAAACTGTTTTTT. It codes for CASSYGQGPNEKLFF.

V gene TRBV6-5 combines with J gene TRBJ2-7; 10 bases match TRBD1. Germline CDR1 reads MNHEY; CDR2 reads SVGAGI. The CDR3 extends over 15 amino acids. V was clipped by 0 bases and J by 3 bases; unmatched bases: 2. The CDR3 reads CASSYSRTGGYEQYF. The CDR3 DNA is TGTGCCAGCAGTTACTCCCGGACAGGGGGCTACGAGCAGTACTTC.

CDR3 DNA: TGTGCCAGCAGTCCCGCGACAGAAAACTACGAGCAGTACTTC. This gives the protein CASSPATENYEQYF. The chain joins TRBV28 to TRBJ2-7, with D tentatively TRBD1 (5 bases). CDR3 length equals 14 residues. The germline gives CDR1 MDHEN, CDR2 SYDVKM. The V end lost 5 bases, the J end lost 3 bases, and 14 bases lay between the germline ends.

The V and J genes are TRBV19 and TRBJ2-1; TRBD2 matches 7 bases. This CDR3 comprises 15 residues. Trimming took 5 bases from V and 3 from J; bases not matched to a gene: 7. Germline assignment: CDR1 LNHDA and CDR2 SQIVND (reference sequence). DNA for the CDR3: TGTGCCAGTAGTGTGACCAGCGGGGACTACAATGAGCAGTTCTTC. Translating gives CASSVTSGDYNEQFF.

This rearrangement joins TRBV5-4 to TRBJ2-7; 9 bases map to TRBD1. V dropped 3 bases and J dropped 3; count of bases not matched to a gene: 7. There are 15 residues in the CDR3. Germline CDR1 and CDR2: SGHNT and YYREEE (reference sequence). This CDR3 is CASSSRTGVNYEQYF. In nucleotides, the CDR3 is TGTGCCAGCAGCTCTAGGACAGGGGTTAACTACGAGCAGTACTTC.

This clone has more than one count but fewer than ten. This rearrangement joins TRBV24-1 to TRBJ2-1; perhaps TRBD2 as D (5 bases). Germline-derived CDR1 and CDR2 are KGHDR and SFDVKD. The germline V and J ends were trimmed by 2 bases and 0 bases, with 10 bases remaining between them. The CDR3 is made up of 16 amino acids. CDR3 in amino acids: CATSDSRADSYNEQFF. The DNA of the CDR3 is TGTGCCACCAGTGATTCCCGAGCGGACTCCTACAATGAGCAGTTCTTC.